The next 3 T cell receptor beta chains were all read from a single sample in a study of vaccination and CD4 T cells after COVID-19. The Oncomine TCR Beta short-read assay sequenced DNA from cultured CD4+ T cells. MiXCR, run by TCRdb on the PCR reads, gives a single entry per CDR3 protein. The table records approximately 7,000 distinct CDR3 sequences, about three quarters of them present only once. Treatment noted: roughly 10-day PBMC culture with coronavirus spike peptide pools or control peptides (ViraFEST assay). Their recognized antigens are unknown. Sequencing input: CD4+ T cells from blood, cultured in vitro. The receptors come from a human donor who had recovered from COVID-19.

The CDR3 sequence is CASSYLRNGQPVGQYF. DNA of the CDR3: TGTGCCAGCAGTTACTTACGAAATGGACAGCCAGTGGGGCAGTACTTC. The V gene is TRBV6-5, the J gene TRBJ2-7; possibly TRBD1 for D (6 bases). This CDR3 spans 16 amino acids. V lost 1 base and J lost 9, with 22 bases in between. Germline V gives CDR1 MNHEY, CDR2 SVGAGI.

The rearrangement joins TRBV7-2 to TRBJ1-6; TRBD1 is a possible D gene (5 bases). The germline CDR1 and CDR2 sequences are SGHTA and FQGNSA. This CDR3 spans 15 amino acids. Deletions cut 3 bases from V and 1 base from J, with 7 bases between. The CDR3 coding sequence is TGTGCCAGCAGCTTCCAGGGATCCTATAATTCACCCCTCCACTTT. Its protein product is CASSFQGSYNSPLHF.

The chain combines TRBV20-1 with TRBJ1-6; 9 bases are a match to TRBD1. The ends lost 6 bases at V and 1 base at J; junction bases unmatched: 16. Germline lookup yields CDR1 DFQATT and CDR2 SNEGSKA (reference sequence). CDR3 length: 19 amino acids. Written as DNA, the CDR3 is TGCAGTGCGAGATCGGACAGGGGTAGGACTGGGTCCTATAATTCACCCCTCCACTTT. Translation gives CSARSDRGRTGSYNSPLHF.